Sequencing of this TCR beta chain was carried out in a study of early T cells in non-severe SARS-CoV-2 infection. As for the study in general: Sequencing used unsorted whole-blood bulk RNA, so chains lack pairing. Study observations and caveats: Private and CD4 specificities were missed by VDJdb matching, which favored anti-spike CD8 responses.

At least ten counts were recorded for this clonotype. Its antigen remains unknown. Unique molecular identifier tags were affixed to discrete cDNA molecules. TCRdb reprocessed the 5' RACE reads with MiXCR, giving one entry per CDR3 protein. The sample lists tens of thousands of distinct CDR3 sequences; approximately 6% were seen once. CDR1 MNHNS and CDR2 SASEGT come from the germline V gene. The CDR3 extends over 14 amino acids. V lost 6 bases and J lost 5, with 13 bases in between. The gene calls are TRBV6-1 and TRBJ2-2; TRBD1 might be the D (6 bases). The sequencing sample was made of whole blood. This sequence originates from an adult who was a healthcare worker with PCR-confirmed SARS-CoV-2 infection or an uninfected control (not recorded which). This chain's CDR3 is CASRSTGGTGELFF. CDR3 nucleotides: TGTGCCAGCAGGTCGACAGGAGGAACCGGGGAGCTGTTTTTT.